This TCR beta chain was retrieved from a study of beta chain features in type 1 diabetes. Points from the study as a whole: Moderately but significantly shorter TCRB CDR3s were found in Type 1 diabetes patients in all four CD4+ subsets.

The study reverse transcribed the entire isolated RNA, so it sequenced expressed TCRB transcripts. Assay used: immunoSEQ multiplex PCR; TCRdb lists only in-frame clones, some missing. This table has some 220,000 clones, 9.5% to 13% appearing once. Points on this clone: Its antigen is undetermined.

It was via CD45RO/CCR7/CD25/CD127/CD95/CD27 that CD4+ naive, central memory, regulatory and stem cell-like memory cells were sorted. The specimen was central memory CD4+ T cells from blood. This TCR was sampled from a man younger than 30 in good health.

For the CDR3, the DNA is TGCAGCGTTGTTCCAGGGGGCGAGAGCAATCAGCCCCAGCATTTT. It translates to CSVVPGGESNQPQHF. The rearrangement links TRBV29-1 to TRBJ1-5; 8 bases fit TRBD1. The germline V gene encodes CDR1 SQVTM and CDR2 ANQGSEA. Trimming at V came to 4 bases and at J to 1 base, leaving 6 bases not matched to a gene. The CDR3 covers 15 residues.